These T cell receptor beta chains were read from a single sample in a study of blood T cell repertoires in COVID-19. Clones were read by immunoSEQ multiplex PCR, and TCRdb kept only the in-frame ones, dropping some. The sample records under 60,000 clones, under 85% being singletons. The source material was peripheral blood. Receptors were obtained from a man aged 55-75 years with acute or convalescent COVID-19. Each CDR3 is given with its conserved first and last residue. A D gene is named only where the DNA matches it firmly. Rows give clone size only sometimes, using once, few, many, or a class for an expanded clone.

v_call	d_call	j_call	clone_size	cdr3_nt	cdr3_aa
TRBV2	TRBD1	TRBJ2-7	.	TGTGCCAGCAGTGTGGGGACAGGGGCCTACGAGCAGTACTTC	CASSVGTGAYEQYF
TRBV4-1	TRBD1	TRBJ1-3	.	TGCGCCAGCAGCCAAGTTGGGACAGGGGGTGGTGGAAACACCATATATTTT	CASSQVGTGGGGNTIYF
TRBV9	.	TRBJ2-5	.	TGTGCCAGCAGCCCGGACTACCGGTTGCAAGAGACCCAGTACTTC	CASSPDYRLQETQYF
TRBV7-2	.	TRBJ1-3	.	TGTGCCAGCAGCTTACACGCGGGGCCAGGAAACACCATATATTTT	CASSLHAGPGNTIYF
TRBV29-1	.	TRBJ1-2	.	TGCAGCGTGGCTTCGGGATGGGTGGCTAACTATGGCTACACCTTC	CSVASGWVANYGYTF
TRBV12-3/TRBV12-4	TRBD1	TRBJ1-1	.	TGTGCCAGCAGCCTAGGACAGGGCACTGAAGCTTTCTTT	CASSLGQGTEAFF
TRBV24-1	TRBD2	TRBJ2-3	.	TGTGCCACCAGCCGGACTAGCGGGCGCACAGATACGCAGTATTTT	CATSRTSGRTDTQYF
TRBV2	TRBD1	TRBJ1-2	.	TGTGCCAGCAGTGAAGAAACAGGGGCCAACTATGGCTACACCTTC	CASSEETGANYGYTF
TRBV2	.	TRBJ1-5	once	TGTGCCAGCAGTGCGTATGGGCAGGGACTTAATCAGCCCCAGCATTTT	CASSAYGQGLNQPQHF
TRBV2	.	TRBJ2-7	.	TGTGCCAGCAGGACATACGAGCAGTACTTC	CASRTYEQYF
TRBV7-6	TRBD2	TRBJ2-1	.	TGTGCCAGCAGCCCGGGAGGGAGCGGGGGGGCTAATGAGCAGTTCTTC	CASSPGGSGGANEQFF
TRBV30	.	TRBJ1-2	.	TGTGCCTGGACGGGGGGGAGGTTACTCGTCTCTGATGGCTACACCTTC	CAWTGGRLLVSDGYTF
TRBV24-1	TRBD1	TRBJ2-5	.	TGTGCCACCAGTGATTTGGAGGGGGCGCGGGAGACCCAGTACTTC	CATSDLEGARETQYF
TRBV19	TRBD1	TRBJ2-7	.	TGTGCCAGTAGTACGCGACAGGGTAACAACGAGCAGTACTTC	CASSTRQGNNEQYF
TRBV5-6	.	TRBJ2-1	.	TGTGCCAGCAGCTCGCCGGACAGCTCCTACAATGAGCAGTTCTTC	CASSSPDSSYNEQFF
TRBV3-1/TRBV3-2	TRBD1	TRBJ2-1	.	TGTGCCAGCACCCCGACAGGGGACAATGAGCAGTTCTTC	CASTPTGDNEQFF
TRBV4-1	TRBD2	TRBJ2-3	once	TGCGCCAGCAGCCCCTACGGGGGGGCTGAGGAAGATACGCAGTATTTT	CASSPYGGAEEDTQYF
TRBV20-1	.	TRBJ2-1	.	TGCAGTGTTAGGTGGCGGAATGAGCAGTTCTTC	CSVRWRNEQFF
TRBV7-3	.	TRBJ2-1	few	TGTGCCAGCAGCGCCGGGGGTCTCCCCGAGCAGTTCTTC	CASSAGGLPEQFF
TRBV4-3	.	TRBJ2-1	.	TGCGCCAGCAGCCAAGAGCGGCTTAGCTCCTACAATGAGCAGTTCTTC	CASSQERLSSYNEQFF
TRBV28	.	TRBJ2-2	once	TGTGCCAGCAGTCCTCCCGGGACACTAAACACCGGGGAGCTGTTTTTT	CASSPPGTLNTGELFF
TRBV6-5	TRBD2	TRBJ2-1	.	TGTGCCAGCAGTTACGGGGCGGGGGGTCCCTACAATGAGCAGTTCTTC	CASSYGAGGPYNEQFF